The clone carrying this T cell receptor (beta chain) came up many times. The data were obtained in a study of T cells in Graves' hyperthyroidism and ophthalmopathy. With a duration under 2 months, the hyperthyroidism was newly diagnosed in patients aged 18 to 65. The V segment lost 5 bases and the J segment 5 bases; nucleotides outside the gene matches: 4. The germline CDR1 and CDR2 sequences are SQVTM and ANQGSEA. This CDR3 contains 12 residues. RNA transcripts were the template for amplifying TCR beta CDR3 regions. Primed by the HTBI set, a first-round RT-PCR was run on the TCR CDR3. MiXCR, run by TCRdb on the multiplex PCR reads, gives a single entry per CDR3 protein. Of a few hundred thousand distinct CDR3 sequences listed, roughly 46% were seen once; the top ten hold nearly 8.5%.

The origin of this receptor is a woman younger than 30 with Graves' hyperthyroidism. The source material was peripheral blood or thyroid tissue (not recorded which). The V call is TRBV29-1, the J call TRBJ1-1, with 8 bases that match TRBD1. The CDR3, as DNA: TGCAGCGTTACACAGGGGGAGACTGAAGCTTTCTTT. Protein product: CSVTQGETEAFF.